The 21 T cell receptor beta chains reported below all come from one sample, sequenced in a study of T cells in women clearing cervical HPV infection. Clones were sequenced by immunoSEQ multiplex PCR, and TCRdb holds only the in-frame ones, with some missing. The ten most abundant clones cover 4% to 5.5% of a sample with tens of thousands of clones. Sequencing input: blood buffy coat. Source of these receptors: a woman between 18 and 70 years old with a cervical HPV16 infection that either progressed to CIN3+ or cleared (not recorded which).

Comments on this clone: The CDR3 is cut off 3 residues early in the read; its end comes from the germline J gene. The chain combines TRBV18 with TRBJ2-7; D is possibly TRBD1 (6 bases). Trimming removed 2 bases from V and 6 bases from J, with 11 bases in between. This CDR3 is built from 13 residues. The germline V gene has CDR1 KGHSH and CDR2 LQKENI. This CDR3 is CASSPARGSEQYF. CDR3 DNA, as far as it was read: TGTGCCAGCTCACCAGCCAGGGGAAGCGAG.

Regarding this clone: The read stops 3 residues short of the end of the CDR3; the missing end is completed from the germline J gene. The V and J genes are TRBV28 and TRBJ2-1; 10 nucleotides line up with TRBD1. V lost 7 bases to trimming and J lost 5 bases; unmatched junction nucleotides: 8. Germline CDR1 reads MDHEN; CDR2 reads SYDVKM. This CDR3 region has 15 residues. The CDR3 region is CASTRTGTGDNEQFF. Partial CDR3 DNA: TGTGCCAGCACCCGAACCGGGACAGGGGACAATGAG.

Worth noting for this clone: The read terminates 3 residues before the CDR3 end, so the remaining end is supplied by the germline J gene. Other DNA sequences of this sample code for an identical CDR3. This sequence joins TRBV30 and TRBJ1-1; D not resolved. The length of the CDR3 is 14 residues. Between the trimmed V and J ends, which lost 4 bases and 3 bases, there was a span of 15 bases. Germline CDR1 GTSNPN, CDR2 SVGIG (reference sequence). The CDR3 here is CAWTPIITDTEAFF. The DNA read from the CDR3 is TGTGCCTGGACTCCCATTATTACTGACACTGAA.

The part of the CDR3 DNA that was read is TGTGCCAGCTCACTTGATCTAGCGGGTTCTTCCTACAATGAC. Translated, it gives CASSLDLAGSSYND. The whole CDR3 sequence is CASSLDLAGSSYNDYTF. The chain carries TRBV18 and TRBJ1-2; D gene uncertain. Read data end 3 residues before the CDR3 end; the end is taken from the germline J gene. This CDR3 is built from 17 residues. The germline V gene has CDR1 KGHSH and CDR2 LQKENI.

As regards this clone: The read ends 3 residues early relative to the CDR3; the germline J gene fills the gap. This chain connects TRBV5-1 to TRBJ2-3; D is possibly TRBD2 (5 bases). Germline V gene sequence: CDR1 SGHRS, CDR2 YFSETQ. This CDR3 spans 15 amino acids. V was trimmed by 0 bases and J by 3 bases, leaving 11 bases between them. CDR3 bases read: TGCGCCAGCAGCTTGGTTAGAGGGTCTACAGATACG. Amino acid sequence: CASSLVRGSTDT. The CDR3, in full, reads CASSLVRGSTDTQYF. The full variable domain, its missing parts supplied by reference TRBV5-1 and TRBJ2-3, is KAGVTQTPRYLIKTRGQQVTLSCSPISGHRSVSWYQQTPGQGLQFLFEYFSETQRNKGNFPGRFSGRQFSNSRSEMNVSTLELGDSALYLCASSLVRGSTDTQYFGPGTRLTVL.

As for this clone: The missing CDR3 end, 3 residues past where the read stops, is filled in from the germline J gene. V usage is TRBV10-2 and J usage is TRBJ1-1; D is ambiguous. Germline assignment: CDR1 WSHSY and CDR2 SAAADI. The V gene lost 4 bases and the J gene lost 0 bases, with 3 bases spanning the gap. This CDR3 region has 12 residues. The CDR3 DNA, read in part, is TGCGCCAGCAGTGTAGTGAACACTGAA. It codes for CASSVVNTE. The CDR3 in full is CASSVVNTEAFF.

Regarding this clone: The read ends 3 residues before the CDR3 terminus; that terminus is restored from the germline J gene. This chain connects TRBV19 to TRBJ1-1, with TRBD1 as a possible D gene (6 bases). CDR1 and CDR2 (germline): LNHDA, SQIVND (reference sequence). There are 16 residues in the CDR3. V was trimmed by 5 bases and J by 4 bases, leaving 20 bases between them. The CDR3 sequence is CASSFSGVGAGTEAFF. The DNA read from the CDR3 is TGTGCCAGTAGTTTCTCAGGGGTGGGGGCAGGCACTGAA.

To note about this clone: Read data end 3 residues before the CDR3 end; the end is taken from the germline J gene. The V and J genes are TRBV30 and TRBJ1-5, with a possible D match to TRBD1 (5 bases). This CDR3 comprises 13 residues. Trimming left V 4 bases short and J 5 bases short, with 12 bases between. Germline V CDR1 and CDR2: GTSNPN, SVGIG (reference sequence). CDR3 DNA, as far as it was read: TGTGCCTGGACTAAGGGGCCGTATCAGCCC. Encoded protein: CAWTKGPYQP. The complete CDR3 sequence is CAWTKGPYQPQHF.

CDR3 sequence: CASSLAGGNRETQYF. Incomplete CDR3 DNA: TGTGCCAGCAGCTTAGCGGGGGGGAACCGTGAGACC. The rearrangement links TRBV13 to TRBJ2-5, with 8 nucleotides matching TRBD2. The read gets to within 3 residues of the CDR3 end, and the germline J gene fills in the rest. Germline CDR1 and CDR2: PRHDT and FYEKMQ (reference sequence). V shed 1 base, J shed 5 bases, and the junction held 6 bases outside the gene matches. The CDR3 sequence is 15 residues long. Complete variable domain (other parts from reference TRBV13 and TRBJ2-5): AAGVIQSPRHLIKEKRETATLKCYPIPRHDTVYWYQQGPGQDPQFLISFYEKMQSDKGSIPDRFSAQQFSDYHSELNMSSLELGDSALYFCASSLAGGNRETQYFGPGTRLLVL.

A word on this clone: The DNA ends 3 residues before the CDR3 does, and the rest of the CDR3 is filled in from the germline J gene. J is TRBJ1-6 and V is TRBV10-1; 10 nucleotides align to TRBD1. The ends lost 5 bases at V and 8 bases at J; junction bases unmatched: 9. The CDR3 has 16 residues. Per germline, CDR1 WNHNN and CDR2 SYGVQD (reference sequence). The chain's CDR3 is CASSQRQGAWDSPLHF. The part of the CDR3 DNA that was read is TGCGCCAGCAGTCAAAGACAGGGGGCCTGGGATTCACCC.

A remark on this clone: The read is 3 residues too short to cover the CDR3 end, so that end is filled in from the germline J gene. The chain couples TRBV10-3 to TRBJ2-1; 9 bases match TRBD1. In germline, CDR1 is ENHRY, CDR2 SYGVKD. The ends lost 5 bases at V and 9 bases at J; junction bases unmatched: 8. The CDR3 is 14 residues long. Incomplete CDR3 DNA: TGTGCCATCAGTCCGGGACAGGGTATGGGTGAG. Amino acid sequence: CAISPGQGMGE. In full, the CDR3 is CAISPGQGMGEQFF.

A note on this clone: With the read ending 3 residues before the CDR3 end, the germline J gene is used to fill in that end. This sequence joins TRBV7-8 and TRBJ1-2, with D tentatively TRBD1 (6 bases). Trimming cost V 5 bases and J 2 bases, with 24 bases left between them. The CDR3 is 18 amino acids. Germline V gene data show CDR1 as SGHVS and CDR2 as FQNEAQ. The CDR3 loop is CASSPKHRDWAPNYGYTF. Incomplete CDR3 DNA: TGTGCCAGCAGCCCCAAACACAGGGATTGGGCGCCCAACTATGGC. Filled out from reference TRBV7-8 and TRBJ1-2, the complete variable domain reads GAGVSQSPRYKVAKRGQDVALRCDPISGHVSLFWYQQALGQGPEFLTYFQNEAQLDKSGLPSDRFFAERPEGSVSTLKIQRTQQEDSAVYLCASSPKHRDWAPNYGYTFGSGTRLTVV.

A remark on this clone: The observed sequence ends 3 residues before the CDR3 terminus, with the missing tail filled in from the germline J gene. The chain carries TRBV9 and TRBJ1-4; 8 bases map to TRBD1. This CDR3 contains 15 residues. Germline V lookup: CDR1 SGDLS, CDR2 YYNGEE. The trim removed 1 base at V and 6 bases at J, leaving 5 bases unmatched. CDR3 DNA (partial): TGTGCCAGCAGCGTAAGTGGACAGGGAGATGAAAAA. Its protein is CASSVSGQGDEK. The CDR3 in full is CASSVSGQGDEKLFF.

Worth noting for this clone: The CDR3 end is not reached by the read, which stops 3 residues before it; the germline J gene fills it in. The chain joins TRBV20-1 to TRBJ1-6; 8 bases are a match to TRBD1. Germline CDR1 DFQATT, CDR2 SNEGSKA (reference sequence). This CDR3 comprises 14 residues. Trimming cost V 5 bases and J 9 bases; bases outside gene matches: 9. Incomplete CDR3 DNA: TGCAGTGCTTCGGACAGGGCCCGCGGTTCACCC. Translated: CSASDRARGSP. The entire CDR3 protein is CSASDRARGSPLHF.

Worth noting for this clone: The CDR3 end falls 3 residues outside the read, so it is completed with the germline J gene. The same CDR3 can be traced to other DNA sequences in this sample. The chain links TRBV30 to TRBJ1-3; D remains ambiguous. Germline CDR1 and CDR2: GTSNPN and SVGIG (reference sequence). V lost 5 bases and J lost 2, with 4 bases in between. The CDR3 spans 11 residues. Incomplete CDR3 DNA: TGTGCCTGGGACACTGGAAACACC. Its protein is CAWDTGNT. The entire CDR3 sequence reads CAWDTGNTIYF.

In the case of this clone: The missing CDR3 end, 3 residues past where the read stops, is filled in from the germline J gene. The chain couples TRBV5-1 to TRBJ2-3; perhaps TRBD1 as D (6 bases). Germline V gene data show CDR1 as SGHRS and CDR2 as YFSETQ. This CDR3 has 15 residues. Trimming took off 4 bases at V and 0 bases at J, with 12 bases between the two ends. Here the CDR3 reads CASSHRQASTDTQYF. The CDR3 DNA, read in part, is TGCGCCAGCAGCCATCGACAGGCAAGCACAGATACG.

Regarding this clone: The CDR3 end falls 3 residues outside the read, so it is completed with the germline J gene. The chain couples TRBV9 to TRBJ1-2; unclear D gene. CDR1 and CDR2 (germline): SGDLS, YYNGEE. CDR3 length: 13 amino acids. The DNA read from the CDR3 is TGTGCCAGCAGCGCCGGGGAGGTGAACGGC. Residues: CASSAGEVNG. The whole CDR3 reads CASSAGEVNGYTF.

The CDR3 protein is CASSSDSQLWSYTF. The covered CDR3 bases are TGTGCCAGTAGTTCGGACAGTCAACTATGGAGC. V is TRBV19 and J is TRBJ1-2; tentatively, D is TRBD1 (6 bases). The read is 3 residues too short to cover the CDR3 end, so that end is filled in from the germline J gene. The CDR3 totals 14 residues. The germline CDR1 and CDR2 sequences are LNHDA and SQIVND (reference sequence). The variable domain in full, with the rest retrieved from reference TRBV19 and TRBJ1-2, is DGGITQSPKYLFRKEGQNVTLSCEQNLNHDAMYWYRQDPGQGLRLIYYSQIVNDFQKGDIAEGYSVSREKKESFPLTVTSAQKNPTAFYLCASSSDSQLWSYTFGSGTRLTVV.

A remark on this clone: The read is 3 residues too short to cover the CDR3 end, so that end is filled in from the germline J gene. The rearrangement uses TRBV2 and TRBJ2-7; 8 nucleotides agree with TRBD1. Per germline, CDR1 SNHLY and CDR2 FYNNEI. There are 12 residues in the CDR3. V lost 6 bases and J lost 4; bases outside the gene matches: 2. CDR3 DNA, as far as it was read: TGTGCCAGCAGCGGGACAGGTTACGAG. It codes for CASSGTGYE. The CDR3 in its entirety is CASSGTGYEQYF.

A note on this clone: From the germline J gene comes the end of the CDR3, since the read stops 3 residues before it. V gene TRBV11-2 combines with J gene TRBJ1-4; TRBD1 agrees at 7 bases. With 1 base clipped from V and 7 bases from J, the junction kept 6 bases outside the gene matches. CDR1 and CDR2 from the germline V gene are SGHAT and FQNNGV. This CDR3 has 15 residues. The CDR3 loop reads CASSLGGTDFEKLFF. The CDR3 bases that were read are TGTGCCAGCAGCTTAGGAGGGACAGATTTTGAAAAA.

Points on this clone: The read halts 3 residues ahead of the CDR3 end, with the missing end drawn from the germline J gene. The chain couples TRBV4-1 to TRBJ2-7; TRBD2 agrees at 10 bases. Germline V gene lookup returns CDR1 MGHRA and CDR2 YSYEKL. V was clipped by 2 bases and J by 0 bases; unmatched bases: 1. The CDR3 length is 15 residues. The CDR3 sequence: CASSQTSGTSYEQYF. The sequenced part of the CDR3 DNA is TGCGCCAGCAGCCAAACTAGCGGGACCTCCTACGAG.